These 9 T cell receptor beta chains were sequenced from one sample in a study of radiotherapy plus CTLA-4 blockade in lung cancer. Sequencing used immunoSEQ multiplex PCR; TCRdb keeps in-frame clones, though not all of them. The table has around 50,000 clones, roughly 90% seen once. The source was peripheral blood, collected from a patient treated with radiotherapy plus ipilimumab. Every receptor here comes from a human donor with non-small cell lung cancer that progressed on radiotherapy plus ipilimumab. Some clones in this sample may be carry-over from other donors' samples.

V and J are TRBV5-8 and TRBJ2-7; TRBD2 is a possible D gene (6 bases). Germline CDR1 SGHTS, CDR2 YDEGEE. The V end was cut by 4 bases, the J end by 3 bases, with 14 bases between. The CDR3 is made up of 14 amino acids. For the CDR3, the DNA is TGTGCCAGCAGCCCGGGACTGCCACTCTACGAGCAGTACTTC. Translated, it gives CASSPGLPLYEQYF.

This chain links TRBV7-8 with TRBJ2-7; 9 bases align to TRBD1. Trimming cost V 5 bases and J 0 bases; bases outside gene matches: 8. CDR1 SGHVS and CDR2 FQNEAQ come from the germline V gene. This CDR3 is 16 amino acids long. The CDR3 DNA follows: TGTGCCAGCAGCAACAAACCGACAGGGGGCTCCTACGAGCAGTACTTC. This translates into CASSNKPTGGSYEQYF.

The genes are TRBV6-1 and TRBJ2-2; 7 bases line up with TRBD1. Germline loops: CDR1 MNHNS, CDR2 SASEGT. V gave up 8 bases and J gave up 7 bases; unmatched junction bases: 7. CDR3 length: 13 amino acids. CDR3 nucleotide sequence: TGTGCCAGCCGAGACAGGGTGAACGGGGAGCTGTTTTTT. This translates into CASRDRVNGELFF.

J is TRBJ1-5 and V is TRBV19, with 8 bases aligning to TRBD1. Germline trimming cut 4 bases from V and 1 base from J; bases unmatched to any gene: 6. CDR3 length: 16 residues. The germline gives CDR1 LNHDA, CDR2 SQIVND (reference sequence). The CDR3 region is CASSTLGQASNQPQHF. Written as DNA, the CDR3 is TGTGCCAGTAGTACATTGGGACAGGCGAGCAATCAGCCCCAGCATTTT.

Of note for this clone: Other DNA sequences of this sample code for an identical CDR3. The chain recombines TRBV5-1 with TRBJ2-6; maybe TRBD1 (5 bases). The CDR3 is 14 residues long. Germline V CDR1 and CDR2: SGHRS, YFSETQ. The V and J ends lost 4 bases and 1 base respectively, with 6 bases between them. The CDR3 region has the DNA TGCGCCAGCAGCCCAGGGTCTGGGGCCAACGTCCTGACTTTC. Translated, it gives CASSPGSGANVLTF.

The V gene is TRBV30, the J gene TRBJ1-4; D gene unclear. Trimming removed 3 bases at V and 6 bases at J, with 14 bases between. This CDR3 has 14 residues. CDR1 and CDR2 from the germline V gene are GTSNPN and SVGIG (reference sequence). CDR3 DNA sequence: TGTGCCTGGAGCGGGAAGGCACAATATGAAAAACTGTTTTTT. Its translation is CAWSGKAQYEKLFF.

The chain links TRBV10-2 to TRBJ2-5; 10 bases are shared with TRBD2. This CDR3 comprises 16 residues. In germline, CDR1 is WSHSY, CDR2 SAAADI. V shed 7 bases, J shed 5 bases, and the junction held 13 bases outside the gene matches. The CDR3, as DNA: TGCGCCAGCAACCCTAGCCTAGCGGGAGTAGGGGAGACCCAGTACTTC. This encodes CASNPSLAGVGETQYF.

The V and J genes are TRBV11-3 and TRBJ2-4; 7 bases are shared with TRBD2. Trimming removed 0 bases from V and 0 bases from J; junction bases left unmatched: 11. The CDR3 is 19 amino acids. Looked up from germline, CDR1 is SGHNT and CDR2 is YENEEA. The CDR3 loop is CASSLDGGDSIEAKNIQYF. DNA of the CDR3: TGTGCCAGCAGCTTAGATGGGGGGGATAGTATAGAAGCCAAAAACATTCAGTACTTC.

This clone was recorded at least ten times. The genes are TRBV7-3 and TRBJ2-3; 7 bases are shared with TRBD2. This CDR3 spans 13 amino acids. The V segment lost 5 bases and the J segment 3 bases; nucleotides outside the gene matches: 2. The germline gives CDR1 SGHTA, CDR2 FQGTGA. The CDR3 bases are TGTGCCAGCAGCAAACTAGCGACAGATACGCAGTATTTT. Amino acid sequence: CASSKLATDTQYF.